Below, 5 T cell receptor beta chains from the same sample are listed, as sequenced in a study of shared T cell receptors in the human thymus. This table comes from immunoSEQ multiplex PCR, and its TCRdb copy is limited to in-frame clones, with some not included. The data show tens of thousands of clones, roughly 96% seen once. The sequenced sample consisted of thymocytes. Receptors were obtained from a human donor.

Here the CDR3 DNA reads TGTGCCAGCAGTTTAGCACCGCGCAACACAGATACGCAGTATTTT. Translated, it gives CASSLAPRNTDTQYF. This chain joins TRBV28 and TRBJ2-3; D is unresolved. Trimming stripped 2 bases from V and 2 bases from J, with 11 bases between. Germline V gene lookup returns CDR1 MDHEN and CDR2 SYDVKM. The CDR3 totals 15 residues.

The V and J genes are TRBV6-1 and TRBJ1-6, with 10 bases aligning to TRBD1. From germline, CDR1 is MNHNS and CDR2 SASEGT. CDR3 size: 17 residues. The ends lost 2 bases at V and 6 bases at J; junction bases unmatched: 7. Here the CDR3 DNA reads TGTGCCAGCAGTGAATCCGACAGGGGGCTGAGTAATTCACCCCTCCACTTT. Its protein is CASSESDRGLSNSPLHF.

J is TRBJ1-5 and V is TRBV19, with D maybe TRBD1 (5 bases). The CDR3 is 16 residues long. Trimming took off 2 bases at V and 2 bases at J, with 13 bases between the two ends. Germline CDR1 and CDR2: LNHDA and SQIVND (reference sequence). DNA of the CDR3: TGTGCCAGTAGTATAAAACAGGCCCAGGGCAATCAGCCCCAGCATTTT. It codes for CASSIKQAQGNQPQHF.

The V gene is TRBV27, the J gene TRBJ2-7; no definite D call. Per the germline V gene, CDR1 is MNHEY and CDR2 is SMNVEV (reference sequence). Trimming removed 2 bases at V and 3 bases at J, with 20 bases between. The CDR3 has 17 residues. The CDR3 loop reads CASSLGFRKGQIYEQYF. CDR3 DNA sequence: TGTGCCAGCAGTTTAGGTTTCCGGAAAGGGCAGATCTACGAGCAGTACTTC.

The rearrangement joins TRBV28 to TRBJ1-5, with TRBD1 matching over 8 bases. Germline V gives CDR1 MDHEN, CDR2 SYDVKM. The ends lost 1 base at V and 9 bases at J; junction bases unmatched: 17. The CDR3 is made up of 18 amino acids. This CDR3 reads CASSLLQGDHKRERPQHF. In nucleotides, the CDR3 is TGTGCCAGCAGTTTATTACAGGGGGATCACAAGAGGGAGCGGCCCCAGCATTTT.